This TCR beta chain comes out of a study of T cells in localized non-small cell lung cancer. On this clone itself: The antigen is unknown.

Study results and limitations: Among the top 100 tumor clones, a median around 60 appeared in adjacent lung.

TCRdb's table, derived via immunoSEQ multiplex PCR, lists solely in-frame clones and lacks some. The sample has about 1,900 clones, approximately 22% seen once. The CDR3 has 18 amino acids. Sequenced material: normal lung tissue next to the tumor, taken before any cancer treatment. The clonotype originates from a female donor at least 60 years old with stage I lung adenocarcinoma. The genes are TRBV1 and TRBJ2-3; the table's D call, TRBD2, has no DNA check behind it. TRBV1 is a known pseudogene. The CDR3 spells CASSQAILSAGLRDTQYF. The CDR3 DNA reads TGCGCCAGCAGCCAAGCAATTCTCTCAGCGGGCCTCCGAGATACGCAGTATTTT.